Detailed here is one TCR beta chain. This sample is drawn from a study of blood T cell repertoires in COVID-19. At the level of the study: Sites in the United States, Italy and Spain provided acute and convalescent COVID-19 samples.

Study processing details: Reference gene primer amplification gave estimated nucleated cell counts. The protocol was immunoSEQ multiplex PCR, while the TCRdb copy is restricted to in-frame clones and leaves out a portion. The DNA gave D and trimming, while V, J and clone size come from that table. The sample has roughly 88,000 clones, just over 90% seen once. The CDR3 has 14 amino acids. Between the trimmed V and J ends, which lost 3 bases and 4 bases, there was a span of 14 bases. The germline V gene has CDR1 SGHDT and CDR2 YYEEEE. Source material: peripheral blood. The sequence was collected from a woman in her fifties or sixties in a cohort sampled during active COVID-19. V and J are TRBV5-6 and TRBJ2-7; a weak D match, TRBD2 (5 bases). The chain's CDR3 is CASSSPKGAYEQYF. The CDR3 DNA sequence: TGTGCCAGCAGCTCCCCGAAGGGAGCGTACGAGCAGTACTTC.